This T cell receptor beta chain came from a study of radiation and T cells in renal cell carcinoma. The overall study: Nephrectomy followed 15 Gy stereotactic body radiation by 4 weeks.

Time point: baseline pretreatment blood. This sample's treatment: 15 Gy SBRT to primary tumor, nephrectomy 4 weeks later. Clear cell pathology was present in this patient's renal cell carcinoma. Sequencing used immunoSEQ multiplex PCR; TCRdb keeps in-frame clones, though not all of them. The repertoire holds roughly 100,000 clones, with approximately 86% as singletons. The CDR3 covers 14 residues. Germline V lookup: CDR1 SEHNR, CDR2 FQNEAQ (reference sequence). The V gene end was trimmed by 5 bases and the J gene end by 7 bases; junction bases not matched to a gene: 8. Sequenced here: blood, sampled from a patient whose treatment included radiotherapy and nephrectomy. The TCR sequence derives from a man aged 50 to 60 with renal cell carcinoma. The genes are TRBV7-9 and TRBJ2-3, with 8 bases that match TRBD1. The CDR3 DNA sequence: TGTGCCAGCAGCCGGACAGGGTTGAGACATACGCAGTATTTT. Protein product: CASSRTGLRHTQYF. Combining the CDR3 with reference TRBV7-9 and TRBJ2-3 gives the whole variable domain DTGVSQNPRHKITKRGQNVTFRCDPISEHNRLYWYRQTLGQGPEFLTYFQNEAQLEKSRLLSDRFSAERPKGSFSTLEIQRTEQGDSAMYLCASSRTGLRHTQYFGPGTRLTVL.